Listed here are 12 T cell receptor beta chains from one sample, sequenced in a study of T cells in Graves' hyperthyroidism and ophthalmopathy. Amplification targeted TCR beta CDR3 regions from RNA transcripts. An initial round of RT-PCR targeting the TCR CDR3 relied on the HTBI primer set. TCRdb itself ran the multiplex PCR reads through MiXCR, one entry per CDR3 protein. In the table there are around 250,000 distinct CDR3 sequences, less than 20% of which are singletons. Sequenced: blood. The receptors come from a woman under 30 with Graves' ophthalmopathy.

This clonotype was counted at least ten times. One junction end does not reproduce the germline sequence, and a read error may be involved. V and J are TRBV7-2 and TRBJ2-7, with 13 nucleotides matching TRBD2. The CDR3 contains 15 residues. CDR1 is SGHTA and CDR2 is FQGNSA in the germline V gene. The CDR3 is CVSSSTSGRAGEQYF. CDR3 DNA sequence: TGTGTCAGCAGCTCTACTAGCGGGAGGGCTGGCGAGCAGTACTTC.

This clonotype was counted at least ten times. The genes are TRBV9 and TRBJ2-2, with TRBD2 matching over 8 bases. Losses at the gene ends were 4 bases for V and 0 bases for J; bases not matched to a gene: 20. Germline values: CDR1 SGDLS, CDR2 YYNGEE. The CDR3 contains 21 residues. For the CDR3, the DNA is TGTGCCAGCAGCCTCAGAACCTCCGGGTTGGGAGCGGGGGCGAACACCGGGGAGCTGTTTTTT. It is translated as CASSLRTSGLGAGANTGELFF. Full variable domain (outside the CDR3, taken from reference TRBV9 and TRBJ2-2): DSGVTQTPKHLITATGQRVTLRCSPRSGDLSVYWYQQSLDQGLQFLIQYYNGEERAKGNILERFSAQQFPDLHSELNLSSLELGDSALYFCASSLRTSGLGAGANTGELFFGEGSRLTVL.

This clonotype appeared many times. Here the CDR3 reads CAWTPGTGELFF. The CDR3 coding sequence is TGTGCCTGGACCCCCGGCACCGGGGAGCTGTTTTTT. The gene calls are TRBV30 and TRBJ2-2, with D uncertain. V was clipped by 4 bases and J by 4 bases, with 7 bases between them. Per the germline V gene, CDR1 is GTSNPN and CDR2 is SVGIG (reference sequence). This CDR3 region has 12 residues. The full variable domain, rest sourced from reference TRBV30 and TRBJ2-2, is SQTIHQWPATLVQPVGSPLSLECTVEGTSNPNLYWYRQAAGRGLQLLFYSVGIGQISSEVPQNLSASRPQDRQFILSSKKLLLSDSGFYLCAWTPGTGELFFGEGSRLTVL.

The CDR3 here is CASSSTGASTDTQYF. Written as DNA, the CDR3 is TGTGCCAGCAGCTCGACAGGGGCAAGCACAGATACGCAGTATTTT. V gene TRBV5-5 combines with J gene TRBJ2-3; 8 bases agree with TRBD1. Germline CDR1 and CDR2: SGHKS and YYEKEE (reference sequence). This CDR3 region has 15 residues. J lost 0 bases, V lost 3 bases, and 3 bases had no gene match.

This clonotype was recorded many times. V is TRBV7-8 and J is TRBJ2-7; the match to TRBD1 covers 11 bases. CDR3 length equals 15 residues. V was clipped by 5 bases and J by 3 bases; unmatched bases: 6. Germline-derived CDR1 and CDR2 are SGHVS and FQNEAQ. The DNA for the CDR3 is TGTGCCAGCAGCAAGACCGGGACAGGGGGCTACGAGCAGTACTTC. Protein sequence: CASSKTGTGGYEQYF.

This clonotype was seen a few times. One end of the junction is discordant with germline, which a read error may explain. The genes are TRBV4-1 and TRBJ2-5; TRBD2 matches 7 bases. The length of the CDR3 is 15 residues. Germline CDR1 is MGHRA and CDR2 is YSYEKL. As DNA, the CDR3 is TGCGCCAGCAGCCAAGACTGGGGGGGTAAAGAGGCCCAGTACTTC. Translation: CASSQDWGGKEAQYF.

This clonotype was seen at least ten times. The chain is built from TRBV28 and TRBJ2-7; TRBD1 is a possible D gene (6 bases). Germline lookup yields CDR1 MDHEN and CDR2 SYDVKM. This CDR3 is built from 16 residues. Trimming left V 5 bases short and J 0 bases short, with 17 bases between. The DNA for the CDR3 is TGTGCCAGCAGTCAAACCGGGACATACAGCTCCTACGAGCAGTACTTC. Translated, it gives CASSQTGTYSSYEQYF.

The V and J genes are TRBV10-1 and TRBJ2-2; D gene unclear. The CDR3 has 12 amino acids. Germline V gene sequence: CDR1 WNHNN, CDR2 SYGVQD (reference sequence). The V end lost 5 bases, the J end lost 5 bases, and 6 bases lay between the germline ends. For the CDR3, the DNA is TGCGCCAGCAGTAGAGAAACCGGGGAGCTGTTTTTT. As protein: CASSRETGELFF.

This CDR3 reads CASSLASTGSYNEQFF. The CDR3 coding sequence is TGTGCCAGCAGCTTAGCCAGTACAGGCTCCTACAATGAGCAGTTCTTC. This chain uses TRBV11-2 with TRBJ2-1; tentatively, D is TRBD1 (5 bases). V was pared by 1 base and J by 0 bases, with 10 bases between. This CDR3 has 16 amino acids. CDR1 and CDR2 from the germline V gene are SGHAT and FQNNGV.

CDR3 in DNA: TGCGCCAGCAGTCAACCGGACAGGGGCCCCTACAATGAGCAGTTCTTC. Residues: CASSQPDRGPYNEQFF. The gene calls are TRBV10-2 and TRBJ2-1; TRBD1 agrees at 9 bases. The CDR3 sequence is 16 residues long. Trimming at V came to 5 bases and at J to 2 bases, leaving 7 bases not matched to a gene. The V gene's germline CDR1 is WSHSY and CDR2 SAAADI.

This chain links TRBV28 with TRBJ1-2; D possibly corresponds to TRBD1 (6 bases). This CDR3 has 16 amino acids. Germline assignment: CDR1 MDHEN and CDR2 SYDVKM. Deletions cut 6 bases from V and 7 bases from J, with 24 bases between. The CDR3 region is CASSPLRSRGVIGYTF. CDR3 sequence (DNA): TGTGCCAGCAGCCCATTGCGATCAAGGGGGGTAATTGGCTACACCTTC.

A remark on this clonotype: The conserved phenylalanine or tryptophan is not found at the CDR3 terminus, so this likely reflects a read error. The chain recombines TRBV5-1 with TRBJ1-1, with D perhaps TRBD1 (6 bases). CDR1 and CDR2 from the germline V gene are SGHRS and YFSETQ. Trimming took 7 bases from V and 2 from J, leaving 15 bases between them. CDR3 length equals 14 residues. The CDR3, as DNA: TGCGCCAGCTACGACAGGTCCCTTAACACTGAAGCTTTCCTT. Translating it yields CASYDRSLNTEAFL.